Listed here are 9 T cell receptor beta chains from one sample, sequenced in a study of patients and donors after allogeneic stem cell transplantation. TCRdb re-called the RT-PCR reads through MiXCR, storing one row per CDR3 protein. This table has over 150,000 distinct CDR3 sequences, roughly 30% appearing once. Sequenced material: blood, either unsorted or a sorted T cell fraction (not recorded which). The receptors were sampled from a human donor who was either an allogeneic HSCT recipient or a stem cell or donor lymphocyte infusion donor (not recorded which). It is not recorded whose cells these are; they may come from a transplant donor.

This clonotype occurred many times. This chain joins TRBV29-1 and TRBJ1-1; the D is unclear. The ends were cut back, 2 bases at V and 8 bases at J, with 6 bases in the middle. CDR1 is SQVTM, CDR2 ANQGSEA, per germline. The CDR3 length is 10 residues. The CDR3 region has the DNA TGCAGCGTTGAAACGGCAGAAGCTTTCTTT. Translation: CSVETAEAFF.

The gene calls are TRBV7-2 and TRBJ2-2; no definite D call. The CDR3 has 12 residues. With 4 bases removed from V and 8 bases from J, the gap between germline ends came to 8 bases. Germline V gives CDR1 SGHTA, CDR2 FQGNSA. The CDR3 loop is CASSSRTGELFF. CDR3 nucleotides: TGTGCCAGCAGCTCCCGTACAGGGGAGCTGTTTTTT.

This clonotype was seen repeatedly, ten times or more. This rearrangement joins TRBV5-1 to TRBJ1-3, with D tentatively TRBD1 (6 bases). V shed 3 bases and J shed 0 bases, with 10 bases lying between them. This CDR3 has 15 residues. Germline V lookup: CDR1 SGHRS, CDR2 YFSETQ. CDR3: CASSSGTPSGNTIYF. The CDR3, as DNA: TGCGCCAGCAGCTCCGGGACACCCTCTGGAAACACCATATATTTT.

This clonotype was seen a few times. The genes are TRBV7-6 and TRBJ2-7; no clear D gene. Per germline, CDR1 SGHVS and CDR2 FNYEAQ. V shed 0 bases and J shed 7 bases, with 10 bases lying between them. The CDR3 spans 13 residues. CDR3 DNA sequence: TGTGCCAGCAGCTTAGCGATTTTGAGTGAGCAGTACTTC. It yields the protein CASSLAILSEQYF.

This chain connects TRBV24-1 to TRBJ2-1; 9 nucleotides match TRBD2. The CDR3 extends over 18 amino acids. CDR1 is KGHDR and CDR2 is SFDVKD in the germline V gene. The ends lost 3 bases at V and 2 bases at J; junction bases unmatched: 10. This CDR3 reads CATSDPRGGGRAYNEQFF. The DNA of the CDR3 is TGTGCCACCAGTGATCCCCGGGGCGGCGGGAGGGCCTACAATGAGCAGTTCTTC.

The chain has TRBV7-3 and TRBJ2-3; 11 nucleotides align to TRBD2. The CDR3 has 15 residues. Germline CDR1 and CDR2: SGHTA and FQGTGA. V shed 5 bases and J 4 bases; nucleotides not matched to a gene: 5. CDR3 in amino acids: CASSPISGGADTQYF. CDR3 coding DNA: TGTGCCAGCAGCCCCATTAGCGGGGGGGCAGATACGCAGTATTTT. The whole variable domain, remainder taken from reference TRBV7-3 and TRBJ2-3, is GAGVSQTPSNKVTEKGKYVELRCDPISGHTALYWYRQSLGQGPEFLIYFQGTGAADDSGLPNDRFFAVRPEGSVSTLKIQRTERGDSAVYLCASSPISGGADTQYFGPGTRLTVL.

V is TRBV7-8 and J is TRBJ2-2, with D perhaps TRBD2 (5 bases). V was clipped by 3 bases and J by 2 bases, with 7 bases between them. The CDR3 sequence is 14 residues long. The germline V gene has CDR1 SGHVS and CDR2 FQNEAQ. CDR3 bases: TGTGCCAGCAGCTTGACTATCAACACCGGGGAGCTGTTTTTT. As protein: CASSLTINTGELFF.

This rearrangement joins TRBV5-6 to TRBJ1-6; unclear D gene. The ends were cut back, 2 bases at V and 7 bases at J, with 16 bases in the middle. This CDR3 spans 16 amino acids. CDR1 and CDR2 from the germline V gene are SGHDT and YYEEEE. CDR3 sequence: CASSLIPMGRNSPLHF. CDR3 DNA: TGTGCCAGCAGCTTAATCCCGATGGGCAGGAATTCACCCCTCCACTTT. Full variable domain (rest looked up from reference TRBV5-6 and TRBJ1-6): DAGVTQSPTHLIKTRGQQVTLRCSPKSGHDTVSWYQQALGQGPQFIFQYYEEEERQRGNFPDRFSGHQFPNYSSELNVNALLLGDSALYLCASSLIPMGRNSPLHFGNGTRLTVT.

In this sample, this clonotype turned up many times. The CDR3 region is CASSQVPRVEANTEAFF. The CDR3, as DNA: TGTGCCAGCAGCCAAGTGCCACGGGTGGAGGCGAACACTGAAGCTTTCTTT. The V and J genes are TRBV4-2 and TRBJ1-1; D remains unclear. Germline V gives CDR1 LGHNA, CDR2 YNFKEQ. CDR3 length: 17 amino acids. Trimming shortened V by 1 base and J by 1 base, and 16 bases separated the two germline ends.